Below, 21 T cell receptor beta chains from the same sample are listed, as sequenced in a study of blood T cells in healthy people across ages. A second PCR of 7 to 11 cycles used a sample-barcoded 5' primer and a J-beta primer mix. TCRdb ran MiXCR on the 5' RACE reads and lists one entry per CDR3 protein. The sample records about 1.4 million distinct CDR3 sequences, 45% to 70% being singletons. Sequenced input: blood. These receptors were obtained from a man in his late teens or twenties in good health.

With respect to this clonotype: A clone one base away is much larger, so this may be a read error. The J gene is TRBJ1-6, the V gene TRBV20-1; 8 bases are shared with TRBD1. V lost 6 bases and J lost 7; bases outside the gene matches: 8. Germline V gene sequence: CDR1 DFQATT, CDR2 SNEGSKA (reference sequence). This CDR3 contains 14 residues. CDR3 coding DNA: TGCAGTGCCCGGAGCCAGGGGGCGAATTCACCCCTCCACTTT. This sequence encodes CSARSQGANSPLHF.

The rearrangement links TRBV20-1 to TRBJ2-4, with D tentatively TRBD2 (6 bases). Near its end, the DNA agrees better with TRBJ2-7, so the J call may be wrong. Germline V gene sequence: CDR1 DFQATT, CDR2 SNEGSKA (reference sequence). This CDR3 region has 13 residues. The CDR3 coding sequence is TGCAGTGCTCCTAACGGGGGACTCTACGAGCAGTACTTC. Its translation is CSAPNGGLYEQYF.

The chain links TRBV6-6 to TRBJ1-4; 11 bases align to TRBD1. With 6 bases clipped from V and 6 bases from J, the junction kept 6 bases outside the gene matches. This CDR3 is built from 15 residues. The germline V gene encodes CDR1 MNHNY and CDR2 SVGAGI (reference sequence). CDR3 DNA sequence: TGTGCCAGCAGGTCTGGGGACAGGGGGTATGAAAAACTGTTTTTT. It codes for CASRSGDRGYEKLFF.

A note on this clonotype: One end of the junction fails to match germline, which may point to a read error. V gene TRBV29-1 combines with J gene TRBJ1-2, with D perhaps matching TRBD1 (5 bases). Per germline, CDR1 SQVTM and CDR2 ANQGSEA. The CDR3 runs to 15 residues. CDR3 coding DNA: TGCAGCGTCGAAGGGGAGTTTGGGGATGCCTATGGCTACACCTTC. Amino acids: CSVEGEFGDAYGYTF.

This clonotype was observed a few times. The rearrangement joins TRBV20-1 to TRBJ2-7, with 7 bases identical to TRBD1. Germline V gene data show CDR1 as DFQATT and CDR2 as SNEGSKA (reference sequence). The CDR3 loop spans 14 amino acids. Trimming took 3 bases from V and 5 from J; bases not matched to a gene: 10. CDR3 amino acids: CSARDRQGRDEQYF. DNA for the CDR3: TGCAGTGCTAGGGATAGACAGGGAAGGGACGAGCAGTACTTC.

As DNA, the CDR3 is TGTGCCAGGTTTTCCCCGGGACAGGGGACAAATGAGCAGTTCTTC. This encodes CARFSPGQGTNEQFF. V and J are TRBV6-6 and TRBJ2-1; 10 nucleotides line up with TRBD1. Trimming removed 9 bases from V and 7 bases from J; junction bases left unmatched: 12. The germline gives CDR1 MNHNY, CDR2 SVGAGI (reference sequence). This CDR3 comprises 15 residues.

The gene calls are TRBV12-3 or TRBV12-4 and TRBJ1-1; 7 bases fit TRBD1. J gave up 7 bases and V 7 bases, and 6 bases lay outside the gene matches. The CDR3 length is 12 residues. CDR3 loop: CASTAQGFEAFF. The CDR3, as DNA: TGTGCCAGCACCGCACAGGGGTTTGAAGCTTTCTTT.

The chain combines TRBV13 with TRBJ1-2; D is ambiguous. Germline V gene data show CDR1 as PRHDT and CDR2 as FYEKMQ (reference sequence). V was trimmed by 5 bases and J by 1 base, leaving 14 bases between them. CDR3 length equals 15 residues. CDR3 nucleotides: TGTGCCAGCAGCGTCGGCGGACGGAGTAACTATGGCTACACCTTC. Protein product: CASSVGGRSNYGYTF.

The CDR3 loop reads CSAREQFFFEQYF. The CDR3 region has the DNA TGCAGTGCTAGAGAACAGTTTTTCTTCGAGCAGTACTTC. The chain uses TRBV20-1 and TRBJ2-7; D is ambiguous. V gave up 0 bases and J gave up 6 bases, with 12 bases separating them. This CDR3 is built from 13 residues. Germline V gene sequence: CDR1 DFQATT, CDR2 SNEGSKA (reference sequence).

This clonotype was counted a single time. The CDR3 loop reads CASGDRGAGNEQFF. CDR3 sequence (DNA): TGTGCTAGTGGTGACAGGGGCGCCGGCAATGAGCAGTTCTTC. The chain uses TRBV12-5 and TRBJ2-1; 8 positions agree with TRBD1. The CDR3 has 14 amino acids. Per the germline V gene, CDR1 is LGHNT and CDR2 is FRNRAP. J lost 6 bases, V lost 5 bases, and 6 bases had no gene match.

This clonotype was seen a handful of times. The chain employs TRBV20-1 and TRBJ2-5, with TRBD2 matching over 12 bases. The CDR3 consists of 15 residues. J lost 11 bases, V lost 6 bases, and 16 bases had no gene match. Germline V gene data show CDR1 as DFQATT and CDR2 as SNEGSKA (reference sequence). The DNA for the CDR3 is TGCAGTGCCTACTCCCCGGGACTAGCGGGTTATGAGCAGTACTTC. Its translation is CSAYSPGLAGYEQYF.

V and J are TRBV4-1 and TRBJ2-7; 7 bases align to TRBD1. Germline values: CDR1 MGHRA, CDR2 YSYEKL. Losses at the gene ends were 1 base for V and 0 bases for J; bases not matched to a gene: 6. The CDR3 runs 16 residues. CDR3 coding DNA: TGCGCCAGCAGCCAAGTCGACAGGGAACCCTCCTACGAGCAGTACTTC. It encodes CASSQVDREPSYEQYF.

The sample holds a few counts of this clonotype. The V call is TRBV2, the J call TRBJ2-7, with D tentatively TRBD1 or TRBD2 (6 bases each). TRBJ2-5 matches the DNA end more closely, so the J call is doubtful. Germline CDR1 SNHLY, CDR2 FYNNEI. The CDR3 is 14 amino acids. Here the CDR3 reads CASSVWGAGETQYF. The DNA for the CDR3 is TGTGCCAGCAGTGTCTGGGGGGCAGGAGAGACCCAGTACTTC.

The chain combines TRBV12-3 or TRBV12-4 with TRBJ1-1; no clear D. Trimming removed 1 base from V and 0 bases from J, with 9 bases in between. The CDR3 sequence is 15 residues long. The CDR3 here is CASSLVENMNTEAFF. The CDR3 nucleotides read TGTGCCAGCAGTTTAGTCGAGAACATGAACACTGAAGCTTTCTTT.

The chain carries TRBV2 and TRBJ1-5; D call uncertain. This CDR3 has 15 residues. From germline, CDR1 is SNHLY and CDR2 FYNNEI. V shed 1 base and J shed 3 bases, with 10 bases lying between them. CDR3 in amino acids: CASSEGMVPNQPQHF. The CDR3 DNA reads as TGTGCCAGCAGTGAAGGTATGGTTCCCAATCAGCCCCAGCATTTT.

This clonotype was counted a single time. The chain joins TRBV20-1 to TRBJ1-5; no firm D call. Trimming pared 0 bases from V and 2 bases from J, leaving 11 bases between. The CDR3 extends over 15 amino acids. CDR1 and CDR2 (germline): DFQATT, SNEGSKA (reference sequence). The CDR3 reads CSARDDGQGNQPQHF. The CDR3 DNA is TGCAGTGCTAGAGATGACGGGCAGGGCAATCAGCCCCAGCATTTT.

The table lists this clonotype with many counts. Germline and junction disagree at one end, which may indicate a read error. The genes are TRBV4-1 and TRBJ2-1; 13 nucleotides align to TRBD2. The CDR3 sequence is 15 residues long. The germline gives CDR1 MGHRA, CDR2 YSYEKL. CDR3 loop: CASSQLAGGYNEQFF. CDR3 sequence (DNA): TGTGCCAGCAGCCAACTAGCGGGGGGGTACAATGAGCAGTTCTTC.

This chain uses TRBV5-1 with TRBJ1-2, with D unclear. The germline gives CDR1 SGHRS, CDR2 YFSETQ. The CDR3 covers 17 residues. Deletions cut 0 bases from V and 6 bases from J, with 21 bases between. The CDR3 loop reads CASSLGLPRPRSDGYTF. DNA for the CDR3: TGCGCCAGCAGCTTGGGGCTACCTAGACCGAGGAGCGATGGCTACACCTTC.

The chain recombines TRBV20-1 with TRBJ2-5; 8 bases map to TRBD2. This CDR3 spans 13 amino acids. The germline V gene has CDR1 DFQATT and CDR2 SNEGSKA (reference sequence). With 6 bases clipped from V and 3 bases from J, the junction kept 6 bases outside the gene matches. CDR3 coding DNA: TGCAGTGCGCCGGGAGCGGGGGAAGAGACCCAGTACTTC. Translating it yields CSAPGAGEETQYF.

The CDR3 bases are TGCAGCGTTGAAGATCCGGCAGGGATAGAGAATGAGCAGTTCTTC. Translation gives CSVEDPAGIENEQFF. The chain uses TRBV29-1 and TRBJ2-1; D perhaps matches TRBD1 (5 bases). From germline, CDR1 is SQVTM and CDR2 ANQGSEA. This CDR3 is built from 15 residues. Trimming cost V 0 bases and J 7 bases, with 16 bases left between them.

The gene calls are TRBV12-3 or TRBV12-4 and TRBJ2-1; tentative D call: TRBD2 (7 bases). CDR3 length: 15 residues. V shed 7 bases and J shed 2 bases, with 15 bases lying between them. CDR3 sequence reads: CASILGGTPYNEQFF. The DNA of the CDR3 is TGTGCCAGCATCCTCGGGGGGACACCCTACAATGAGCAGTTCTTC.